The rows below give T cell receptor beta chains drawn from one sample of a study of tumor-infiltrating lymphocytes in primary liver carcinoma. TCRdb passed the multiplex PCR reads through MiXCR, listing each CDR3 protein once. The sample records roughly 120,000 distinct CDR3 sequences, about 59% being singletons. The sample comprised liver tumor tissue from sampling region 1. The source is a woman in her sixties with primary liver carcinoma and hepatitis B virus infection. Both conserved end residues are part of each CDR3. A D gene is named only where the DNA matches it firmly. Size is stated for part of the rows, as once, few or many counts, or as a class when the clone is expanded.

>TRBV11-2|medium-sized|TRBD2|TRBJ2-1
TGTGCCAGCAGCCTGGGACTATCCTACAATGAGCAGTTCTTC
CASSLGLSYNEQFF
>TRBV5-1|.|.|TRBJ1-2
TGCGCCAGCAGCTTGGGGACCGACCACCCTCGGGGGTATGGCTACACCTTC
CASSLGTDHPRGYGYTF
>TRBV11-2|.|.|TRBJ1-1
TGTGCCAGCAGCTTAGATCCGGTGCCAGGAACTGAGGCTTTCTTT
CASSLDPVPGTEAFF
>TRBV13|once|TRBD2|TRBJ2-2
TGTGCCAGGAGCTTGTCGAGCGGGATAGGCAACACCGGGGAGCTGTTTTTT
CARSLSSGIGNTGELFF
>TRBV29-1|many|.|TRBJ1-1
TGCAGCGGGCGGGTGACTAGAGCTGAAGCTTTCTTT
CSGRVTRAEAFF
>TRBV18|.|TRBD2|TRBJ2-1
TGTGCCAGCTCCCATACCTCGGGACTAGCGGACTACAATGAGCAGTTCTTC
CASSHTSGLADYNEQFF
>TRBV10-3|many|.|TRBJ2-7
TGTGCCATCAGCGGGGCTGGCATCGAGCAGTACTTC
CAISGAGIEQYF
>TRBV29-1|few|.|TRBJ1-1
TGCAGCGTTGTTAGAAGATCTTCGGAAGTGTGGCCTAAAAACACTGAAGCTTTCTTT
CSVVRRSSEVWPKNTEAFF
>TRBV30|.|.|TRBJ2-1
TGTGCCTGGAGTAAAGGGACCTCGTACAATGAGCAGTTCTTC
CAWSKGTSYNEQFF
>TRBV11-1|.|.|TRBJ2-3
TGTGCCAGCAGTTTAAGGCAGCGTCCGGGAGAGTCTCACTTT
CASSLRQRPGESHF
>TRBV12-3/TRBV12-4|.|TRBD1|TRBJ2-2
TGTGCCAGCAGCCGGGGACAGCACACCGGTGAGCTGTTTTTT
CASSRGQHTGELFF
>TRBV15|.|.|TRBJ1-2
TGTGCCACCAGCAGAAGGGGGATAGGGAGCTACACCTTC
CATSRRGIGSYTF
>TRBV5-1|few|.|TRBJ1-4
TGCGCCAGCAGCTTCGTAGGGGGACGGGCTAATGAAAAACTGTTTTTT
CASSFVGGRANEKLFF
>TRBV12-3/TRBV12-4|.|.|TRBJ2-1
TGTGGCAGAAGGCGTGGCAGGGGGGGTTCAAATGAGCAGTTCTTC
CGRRRGRGGSNEQFF
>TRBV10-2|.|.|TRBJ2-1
TGCGCCAGCAGGGCCCTCGGGTCCGCGAATGAGCAGTTCTTC
CASRALGSANEQFF
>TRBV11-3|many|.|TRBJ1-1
TGTGCCAGCAGCTACGGGGGGTCGGACACTGAAGCTTTCTTT
CASSYGGSDTEAFF
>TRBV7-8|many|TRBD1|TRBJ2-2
TGTGCCAGCAGCCAGAGGACAGGGCAGTGGGGGGAGCTGTTTTTT
CASSQRTGQWGELFF
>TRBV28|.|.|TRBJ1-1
TGTGCCAGCAGTGAAGGGGGGGCTTTGAACACTGAAGCTTTCTTT
CASSEGGALNTEAFF
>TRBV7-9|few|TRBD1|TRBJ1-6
TGTGCCAGCAGCCCCTCCGGACAGGGTAATTCACCCCTCCACTTT
CASSPSGQGNSPLHF
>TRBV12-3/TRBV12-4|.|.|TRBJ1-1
TGTGCCAGCAGTTTCGGGCAGGGAGGGTCCTTT
CASSFGQGGSF
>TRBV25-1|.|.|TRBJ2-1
TGTGCCAGCAGTGATTACCTCACTAGGCGCGGACCGCCTGGCAATGAGCAGTTCTTC
CASSDYLTRRGPPGNEQFF